The 31 T cell receptor beta chains below come from one sample, sequenced in a study of cytomegalovirus exposure and HLA in healthy donors. The primer mix had 60 Vbeta and 13 Jbeta primers. This table comes from immunoSEQ multiplex PCR, and its TCRdb copy is limited to in-frame clones, with some not included. The sample includes approximately 300,000 clones, about 83% of them seen just once. The sequenced material came from PBMCs. These receptor sequences come from a woman in her 40s in good health and CMV-seropositive.

The chain is built from TRBV4-2 and TRBJ2-7; TRBD2 matches 12 bases. Unmatched junction bases numbered 2, after V lost 1 base and J lost 1 base. This CDR3 is built from 16 residues. In germline, CDR1 is LGHNA, CDR2 YNFKEQ. This CDR3 reads CASSQGLAGVSYEQYF. The DNA of the CDR3 is TGTGCCAGCAGCCAAGGACTAGCGGGAGTTTCCTACGAGCAGTACTTC.

CDR3 coding DNA: TGTGCCAGCGCTCCCGGGGGACAGAAAAATCAGCCCCAGCATTTT. Amino acid sequence: CASAPGGQKNQPQHF. This chain joins TRBV6-1 and TRBJ1-5; TRBD1 aligns across 7 bases. Germline V lookup: CDR1 MNHNS, CDR2 SASEGT. This CDR3 is built from 15 residues. With 8 bases clipped from V and 4 bases from J, the junction kept 11 bases outside the gene matches.

The CDR3 DNA reads as TGTGCTAGTGGTTTGTACCGGGACAGGGTGATGACGAACACCGGGGAGCTGTTTTTT. Protein: CASGLYRDRVMTNTGELFF. The chain links TRBV12-5 to TRBJ2-2, with TRBD1 matching over 9 bases. The CDR3 sequence is 19 residues long. Germline CDR1 and CDR2: LGHNT and FRNRAP. V shed 2 bases, J shed 0 bases, and the junction held 10 bases outside the gene matches.

The chain employs TRBV7-6 and TRBJ1-1; D is unclear. Germline values: CDR1 SGHVS, CDR2 FNYEAQ. CDR3 length equals 13 residues. Deletions cut 5 bases from V and 0 bases from J, with 7 bases between. In DNA form, the CDR3 reads TGTGCCAGCAGCCAACAAATGAACACTGAAGCTTTCTTT. Protein product: CASSQQMNTEAFF. The complete variable domain, with remaining parts taken from reference TRBV7-6 and TRBJ1-1, reads GAGVSQSPRYKVTKRGQDVALRCDPISGHVSLYWYRQALGQGPEFLTYFNYEAQQDKSGLPNDRFSAERPEGSISTLTIQRTEQRDSAMYRCASSQQMNTEAFFGQGTRLTVV.

The J gene is TRBJ2-1, the V gene TRBV15; 13 nucleotides match TRBD2. V trimming: 5 bases; J trimming: 3 bases; junction bases outside the gene matches: 7. Germline CDR1 reads LNHNV; CDR2 reads YYDKDF (reference sequence). The CDR3 loop spans 17 amino acids. The CDR3 loop reads CATSFRTSGSHYNEQFF. The CDR3 nucleotides read TGTGCCACCAGCTTTCGGACTAGCGGGAGCCACTACAATGAGCAGTTCTTC. The variable domain in full, completed from reference TRBV15 and TRBJ2-1, reads DAMVIQNPRYQVTQFGKPVTLSCSQTLNHNVMYWYQQKSSQAPKLLFHYYDKDFNNEADTPDNFQSRRPNTSFCFLDIRSPGLGDTAMYLCATSFRTSGSHYNEQFFGPGTRLTVL.

The gene calls are TRBV6-1 and TRBJ1-1, with D uncertain. The CDR3 spans 13 residues. Germline CDR1 reads MNHNS; CDR2 reads SASEGT. The V end lost 8 bases, the J end lost 1 base, and 11 bases lay between the germline ends. Written as DNA, the CDR3 is TGTGCCAGCGGAGGTGGAGGGAACACTGAAGCTTTCTTT. Residues: CASGGGGNTEAFF.

The chain uses TRBV29-1 and TRBJ2-3; D not resolved. Trimming removed 4 bases from V and 1 base from J, with 6 bases in between. Germline CDR1 SQVTM, CDR2 ANQGSEA. This CDR3 has 12 amino acids. In nucleotides, the CDR3 is TGCAGCGTTGCCCTAGGCACAGATACGCAGTATTTT. This translates into CSVALGTDTQYF.

The chain employs TRBV12-5 and TRBJ1-4; no clear D. The CDR3 has 9 residues. Germline loops: CDR1 LGHNT, CDR2 FRNRAP. The CDR3 here is CARLLGLFF. The CDR3 DNA reads as TGTGCGCGGTTACTAGGGCTGTTTTTT.

The V and J genes are TRBV19 and TRBJ2-5; TRBD1 agrees at 10 bases. The CDR3 extends over 14 amino acids. Germline values: CDR1 LNHDA, CDR2 SQIVND (reference sequence). The V and J ends lost 6 bases and 4 bases, in that order; junction bases with no gene match: 5. CDR3 in amino acids: CASRGGDRGETQYF. Written as DNA, the CDR3 is TGTGCCAGTAGAGGGGGGGACAGGGGAGAGACCCAGTACTTC.

This chain connects TRBV6-5 to TRBJ2-5, with a possible D match to TRBD2 (7 bases). V was shortened by 8 bases and J by 4 bases, with 17 bases between the two germline ends. CDR1 MNHEY and CDR2 SVGAGI come from the germline V gene. The CDR3 runs to 14 residues. The DNA for the CDR3 is TGTGCCAGCGGGGGGGCTGGAGCGGGAGAGACCCAGTACTTC. Its protein product is CASGGAGAGETQYF.

The chain has TRBV7-6 and TRBJ2-2; 12 bases are a match to TRBD2. Germline V CDR1 and CDR2: SGHVS, FNYEAQ. V lost 5 bases and J lost 4; bases outside the gene matches: 14. There are 19 residues in the CDR3. CDR3 coding DNA: TGTGCCAGCAGCCCCTCGGCGCTAGCGGGAGGGCCGGGCACCGGGGAGCTGTTTTTT. This codes for CASSPSALAGGPGTGELFF.

The CDR3 coding sequence is TGCGCCAGCAGCCAAGGGTCGGGGGCAGATACGCAGTATTTT. Translating gives CASSQGSGADTQYF. V usage is TRBV4-3 and J usage is TRBJ2-3; possibly TRBD2 for D (6 bases). CDR3 length: 14 amino acids. V was shortened by 1 base and J by 4 bases, with 9 bases between the two germline ends. In germline, CDR1 is LGHNA, CDR2 YSLEER.

The CDR3 DNA follows: TGCGCCAGCAGCTTGGCAGGGATGACTAGCGGGAGCGGGGGGCAGTTCTTC. It translates to CASSLAGMTSGSGGQFF. The V gene is TRBV5-1, the J gene TRBJ2-1; 12 bases are a match to TRBD2. Trimming removed 0 bases from V and 12 bases from J; junction bases left unmatched: 13. The CDR3 is made up of 17 amino acids. Germline values: CDR1 SGHRS, CDR2 YFSETQ.

The table lists this clone with a count of one. The rearrangement uses TRBV9 and TRBJ2-1; TRBD2 matches 11 bases. Germline loops: CDR1 SGDLS, CDR2 YYNGEE. The J segment lost 4 bases and the V segment lost 6 bases, leaving 3 bases of the junction unmatched. This CDR3 has 14 amino acids. CDR3 DNA: TGTGCCAGCACCGGGACTAGCGGTTACAATGAGCAGTTCTTC. It specifies CASTGTSGYNEQFF.

This clone was counted a few times. V and J are TRBV9 and TRBJ1-1; D remains ambiguous. The CDR3 is 13 residues long. The V gene's germline CDR1 is SGDLS and CDR2 YYNGEE. The V gene lost 0 bases and the J gene lost 5 bases, with 8 bases spanning the gap. The CDR3 DNA reads as TGTGCCAGCAGCGTAGGCTGGCTGACTGAAGCTTTCTTT. Translating it yields CASSVGWLTEAFF.

The rearrangement joins TRBV7-9 to TRBJ1-6; 9 bases fit TRBD1. The V gene end was trimmed by 4 bases and the J gene end by 9 bases; junction bases not matched to a gene: 7. CDR1 and CDR2 (germline): SEHNR, FQNEAQ (reference sequence). The CDR3 has 15 residues. The CDR3 DNA follows: TGTGCCAGCAGCTCACAGGGGGCTGGGGTTTCACCCCTCCACTTT. It yields the protein CASSSQGAGVSPLHF. The variable domain in full, completed from reference TRBV7-9 and TRBJ1-6, reads DTGVSQNPRHKITKRGQNVTFRCDPISEHNRLYWYRQTLGQGPEFLTYFQNEAQLEKSRLLSDRFSAERPKGSFSTLEIQRTEQGDSAMYLCASSSQGAGVSPLHFGNGTRLTVT.

The rearrangement uses TRBV18 and TRBJ2-2; possibly TRBD1 for D (6 bases). With 2 bases removed from V and 1 base from J, the gap between germline ends came to 8 bases. The CDR3 covers 15 residues. Per germline, CDR1 KGHSH and CDR2 LQKENI. The CDR3 spells CASSPVQGNTGELFF. The CDR3, as DNA: TGTGCCAGCTCACCAGTACAGGGGAACACCGGGGAGCTGTTTTTT.

This clone occurred once. The chain combines TRBV2 with TRBJ2-3; 7 bases agree with TRBD1. CDR1 is SNHLY, CDR2 FYNNEI, per germline. With V trimmed by 6 bases and J by 7 bases, 10 bases remained unmatched. This CDR3 has 14 residues. CDR3 in amino acids: CASRGNRDRNTQYF. The CDR3, as DNA: TGTGCCAGCAGAGGGAACCGGGACAGAAATACGCAGTATTTT.

CDR3 protein: CASSPGHSNTGELFF. The CDR3 coding sequence is TGTGCCAGCAGCCCGGGACACTCGAACACCGGGGAGCTGTTTTTT. V and J are TRBV11-3 and TRBJ2-2, with a weak D call TRBD1 (6 bases). CDR1 and CDR2 from the germline V gene are SGHNT and YENEEA. The CDR3 contains 15 residues. Between the trimmed V and J ends, which lost 5 bases and 0 bases, there was a span of 10 bases. The whole variable domain, filled in from reference TRBV11-3 and TRBJ2-2, reads EAGVVQSPRYKIIEKKQPVAFWCNPISGHNTLYWYLQNLGQGPELLIRYENEEAVDDSQLPKDRFSAERLKGVDSTLKIQPAELGDSAVYLCASSPGHSNTGELFFGEGSRLTVL.

Only one count was recorded for this clone. This chain links TRBV2 with TRBJ2-1, with D unresolved. CDR1 and CDR2 from the germline V gene are SNHLY and FYNNEI. This CDR3 has 16 residues. V lost 1 base and J lost 2, with 12 bases in between. In DNA, the CDR3 is TGTGCCAGCAGTGAAGGGCCGGGTCTGCCCTACAATGAGCAGTTCTTC. Translation gives CASSEGPGLPYNEQFF.

The chain combines TRBV12-5 with TRBJ2-5; 7 bases map to TRBD2. Per germline, CDR1 LGHNT and CDR2 FRNRAP. Germline trimming cut 8 bases from V and 5 bases from J; bases unmatched to any gene: 26. The CDR3 contains 19 residues. CDR3 sequence reads: CASFEALSTSLPEEETQYF. As DNA, the CDR3 is TGTGCTAGTTTCGAGGCCCTTTCGACTAGCCTCCCAGAGGAGGAGACCCAGTACTTC.

CDR3 bases: TGTGCCAGCAGCTTAGGTCCCGGGGAAATTCAGCCCCAGCATTTT. It codes for CASSLGPGEIQPQHF. The rearrangement uses TRBV7-2 and TRBJ1-5, with unresolved D. Germline assignment: CDR1 SGHTA and CDR2 FQGNSA. Trimming removed 1 base from V and 6 bases from J, with 13 bases in between. The CDR3 length is 15 residues.

J is TRBJ1-4 and V is TRBV4-2, with 9 bases lining up with TRBD1. Germline CDR1 and CDR2: LGHNA and YNFKEQ. CDR3 length: 17 residues. V shed 2 bases and J 5 bases; nucleotides not matched to a gene: 9. CDR3 coding DNA: TGTGCCAGCAGCCAAAGGAAGACAGGGGGACCCAATGAAAAACTGTTTTTT. It is translated as CASSQRKTGGPNEKLFF.

Remarks on this clone: The sample has other DNA sequences that encode this CDR3 too. This chain joins TRBV29-1 and TRBJ1-1, with 7 bases identical to TRBD1. The CDR3 loop spans 13 amino acids. V shed 4 bases, J shed 1 base, and the junction held 3 bases outside the gene matches. CDR1 and CDR2 from the germline V gene are SQVTM and ANQGSEA. The chain's CDR3 is CSVGQGGNTEAFF. CDR3 coding DNA: TGCAGCGTTGGGCAGGGGGGGAACACTGAAGCTTTCTTT.

The genes are TRBV11-3 and TRBJ2-7, with 8 bases fitting TRBD2. This CDR3 has 15 residues. V dropped 4 bases and J dropped 4; count of bases not matched to a gene: 9. Germline CDR1 SGHNT, CDR2 YENEEA. Here the CDR3 DNA reads TGTGCCAGCAGCTCCCATAGCGGGATCTCGTACGAGCAGTACTTC. Translating gives CASSSHSGISYEQYF.

V is TRBV4-1 and J is TRBJ2-5, with TRBD2 as a possible D gene (5 bases). This CDR3 region has 16 residues. Per germline, CDR1 MGHRA and CDR2 YSYEKL. V lost 4 bases to trimming and J lost 7 bases, with 22 bases between them. Here the CDR3 reads CASSPGRTVTPVTQYF. For the CDR3, the DNA is TGCGCCAGCAGCCCCGGAAGGACTGTCACTCCGGTGACCCAGTACTTC.

This chain joins TRBV5-1 and TRBJ2-3; 8 positions agree with TRBD1. Germline V lookup: CDR1 SGHRS, CDR2 YFSETQ. V lost 7 bases to trimming and J lost 4 bases; unmatched junction nucleotides: 5. The CDR3 totals 13 residues. This CDR3 reads CASGRQGPDTQYF. CDR3 nucleotides: TGCGCCAGCGGCCGACAGGGGCCAGATACGCAGTATTTT.

The chain recombines TRBV28 with TRBJ2-7, with a weak D call TRBD2 (5 bases). Germline V gives CDR1 MDHEN, CDR2 SYDVKM. There are 16 residues in the CDR3. The germline V and J ends were trimmed by 3 bases and 2 bases, with 17 bases remaining between them. The CDR3 DNA sequence: TGTGCCAGCAGTTTGGGCGGGTGGCAGTCCCCCTACGAGCAGTACTTC. It encodes CASSLGGWQSPYEQYF.

The chain has TRBV29-1 and TRBJ1-2, with D maybe TRBD1 (6 bases). V shed 6 bases and J shed 5 bases, with 19 bases lying between them. This CDR3 has 14 amino acids. Germline V gene lookup returns CDR1 SQVTM and CDR2 ANQGSEA. The CDR3 DNA follows: TGCAGCGTGGGGGGGCCCGAACAGGGTTATGGCTACACCTTC. Its translation: CSVGGPEQGYGYTF.

The chain combines TRBV7-6 with TRBJ2-7; D call uncertain. CDR3 length equals 14 residues. The germline V and J ends were trimmed by 5 bases and 2 bases, with 13 bases remaining between them. Per the germline V gene, CDR1 is SGHVS and CDR2 is FNYEAQ. The CDR3 nucleotides are TGTGCCAGCAGCCTAACCCCAAGCCCCTACGAGCAGTACTTC. This translates into CASSLTPSPYEQYF.

The V and J genes are TRBV7-2 and TRBJ2-3, with a possible D match to TRBD2 (6 bases). The CDR3 length is 15 residues. The germline gives CDR1 SGHTA, CDR2 FQGNSA. V was shortened by 1 base and J by 0 bases, with 8 bases between the two germline ends. CDR3 protein: CASSLDGGSTDTQYF. CDR3 bases: TGTGCCAGCAGCTTAGATGGGGGGAGCACAGATACGCAGTATTTT.